This T cell receptor beta chain was observed in a study of T cells in Graves' hyperthyroidism and ophthalmopathy. The CDR3 is made up of 15 amino acids. The germline V gene has CDR1 ENHRY and CDR2 SYGVKD. V lost 3 bases and J lost 1, with 13 bases in between. It was RNA transcripts that yielded the amplified TCR beta CDR3 regions. Researchers ran a first-round RT-PCR on the TCR CDR3 using the HTBI primer set. TCRdb re-analysed the multiplex PCR reads in MiXCR, keeping a single row per CDR3 protein. This table holds 750,000 to 950,000 distinct CDR3 sequences, roughly 40% found once. Over 18 months, lack of ophthalmopathy progression marked Graves' hyperthyroidism as stable. Aged 18 to 65, the patients had hyperthyroidism that was newly diagnosed and had lasted under 2 months. Criteria for exclusion of patients were uncontrolled infection, other autoimmune disease, pregnancy or lactation. Cells are PBMCs isolated from approximately 9.2 ml of fresh blood.

This clonotype was counted a few times. Source material: blood. This TCR came from a young man with Graves' hyperthyroidism. The chain carries TRBV10-3 and TRBJ2-7; D may be TRBD1 (6 bases). The DNA of the CDR3 is TGTGCCATCAGTGACATAGAGACAGGATCCTACGAGCAGTACTTC. Residues: CAISDIETGSYEQYF.